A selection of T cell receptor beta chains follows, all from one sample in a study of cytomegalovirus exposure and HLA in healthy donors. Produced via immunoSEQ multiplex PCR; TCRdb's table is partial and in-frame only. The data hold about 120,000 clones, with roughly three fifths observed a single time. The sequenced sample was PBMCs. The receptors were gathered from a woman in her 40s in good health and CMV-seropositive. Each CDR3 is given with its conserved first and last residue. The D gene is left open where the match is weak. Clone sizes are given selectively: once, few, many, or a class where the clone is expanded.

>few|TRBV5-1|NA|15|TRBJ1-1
CASSLGSVGNTEAFF
TGCGCCAGCAGCTTGGGTTCAGTTGGGAACACTGAAGCTTTCTTT
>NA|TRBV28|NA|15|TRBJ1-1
CASTLITTGNTEAFF
TGTGCCAGCACCCTGATCACGACAGGGAACACTGAAGCTTTCTTT
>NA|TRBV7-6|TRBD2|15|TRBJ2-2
CASSLSTSPTGELFF
TGTGCCAGCAGCTTGTCGACTAGCCCGACCGGGGAGCTGTTTTTT
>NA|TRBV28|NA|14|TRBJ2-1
CASSFGSFEREQFF
TGTGCCAGCAGTTTTGGTTCTTTCGAGCGGGAGCAGTTCTTC
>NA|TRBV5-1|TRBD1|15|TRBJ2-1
CASSLVQGANNEQFF
TGCGCCAGCAGCTTGGTACAGGGGGCGAACAATGAGCAGTTCTTC
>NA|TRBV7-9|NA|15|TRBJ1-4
CASSPPAGPNEKLFF
TGTGCCAGCAGCCCCCCAGCAGGTCCTAATGAAAAACTGTTTTTT
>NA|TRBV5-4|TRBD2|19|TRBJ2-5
CASSSRLAGDFTDRETQYF
TGTGCCAGCAGCTCGCGACTAGCGGGAGATTTTACGGATCGAGAGACCCAGTACTTC
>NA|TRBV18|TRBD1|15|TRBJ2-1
CASSAGTGRSNEQFF
TGTGCCAGCTCGGCCGGGACAGGGAGGTCGAATGAGCAGTTCTTC
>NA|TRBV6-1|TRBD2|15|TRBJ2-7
CASNPLAGVSYEQYF
TGTGCCAGCAATCCTCTAGCGGGAGTCTCCTACGAGCAGTACTTC
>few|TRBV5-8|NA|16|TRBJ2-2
CASSSESGVNTGELFF
TGTGCCAGCAGCTCAGAGTCAGGGGTTAACACCGGGGAGCTGTTTTTT
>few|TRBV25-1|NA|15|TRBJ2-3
CARQGFGLATDTQYF
TGTGCCAGACAAGGTTTCGGGTTGGCCACAGATACGCAGTATTTT
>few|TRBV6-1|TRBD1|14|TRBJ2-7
CASSEPGTGIEQYF
TGTGCCAGCAGTGAACCCGGGACAGGTATAGAGCAGTACTTC
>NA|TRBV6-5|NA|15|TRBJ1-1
CASSYSGGLTTEAFF
TGTGCCAGCAGTTACTCAGGAGGGCTCACCACTGAAGCTTTCTTT
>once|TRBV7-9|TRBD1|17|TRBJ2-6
CASSSGQGLSGANVLTF
TGTGCCAGCAGCTCGGGACAGGGGCTGTCGGGGGCCAACGTCCTGACTTTC
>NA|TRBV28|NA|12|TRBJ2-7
CASSLWREVQYF
TGTGCCAGCAGTTTATGGAGGGAGGTGCAGTACTTC
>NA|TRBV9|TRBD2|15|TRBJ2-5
CASSISGLIPETQYF
TGTGCCAGCAGCATATCGGGACTAATCCCAGAGACCCAGTACTTC
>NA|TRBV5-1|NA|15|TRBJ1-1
CASSLVTGLNTEAFF
TGCGCCAGCAGCTTGGTAACAGGATTGAACACTGAAGCTTTCTTT
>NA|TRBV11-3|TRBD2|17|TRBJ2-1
CASSLGSSSGSYNEQFF
TGTGCCAGCAGCTTAGGGTCCTCTAGCGGTTCCTACAATGAGCAGTTCTTC
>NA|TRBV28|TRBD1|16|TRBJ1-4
CASSLSGQGGKEKLFF
TGTGCCAGCAGTTTATCTGGACAGGGGGGTAAAGAAAAACTGTTTTTT
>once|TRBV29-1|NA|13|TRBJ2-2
CSGYLATSGELFF
TGCAGCGGATACCTAGCGACGTCCGGGGAGCTGTTTTTT
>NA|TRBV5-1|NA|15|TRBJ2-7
CASSLGVGTYYEQYF
TGCGCCAGCAGCTTGGGGGTGGGGACTTACTACGAGCAGTACTTC
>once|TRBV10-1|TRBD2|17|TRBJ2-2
CASSEASGGAYTGELFF
TGCGCCAGCAGTGAGGCTAGCGGGGGGGCCTACACCGGGGAGCTGTTTTTT
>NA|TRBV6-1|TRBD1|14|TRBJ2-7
CASSVRDRAYEQYF
TGTGCCAGCAGTGTCCGGGACAGGGCCTACGAGCAGTACTTC
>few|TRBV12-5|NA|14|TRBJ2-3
CASGFWGSTDTQYF
TGTGCTAGTGGTTTTTGGGGCAGCACAGATACGCAGTATTTT
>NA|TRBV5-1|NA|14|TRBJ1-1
CASSPPTANTEAFF
TGCGCCAGCAGCCCCCCGACAGCGAACACTGAAGCTTTCTTT
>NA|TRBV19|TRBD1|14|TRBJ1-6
CASSIGQGYSPLHF
TGTGCCAGTAGTATAGGACAGGGCTATTCACCCCTCCACTTT
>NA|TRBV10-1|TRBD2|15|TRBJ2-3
CASSGTSGSTDTQYF
TGCGCCAGCAGTGGGACTAGCGGGAGCACAGATACGCAGTATTTT
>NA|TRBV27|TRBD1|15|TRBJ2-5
CASRLQGVGGETQYF
TGTGCCAGCAGGTTACAGGGGGTGGGGGGAGAGACCCAGTACTTC
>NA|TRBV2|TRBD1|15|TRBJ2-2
CASLGWTGGPGELFF
TGTGCCAGCCTAGGGTGGACAGGGGGTCCCGGGGAGCTGTTTTTT
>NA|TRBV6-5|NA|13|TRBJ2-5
CASKRSILETQYF
TGTGCCAGCAAGCGGTCAATCTTAGAGACCCAGTACTTC
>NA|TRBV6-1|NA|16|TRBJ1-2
CASSVLPGGGNYGYTF
TGTGCCAGCAGTGTCCTCCCCGGGGGGGGGAACTATGGCTACACCTTC
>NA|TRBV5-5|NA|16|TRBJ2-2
CASRGLQGRNTGELFF
TGTGCCAGCAGAGGTCTACAGGGACGGAACACCGGGGAGCTGTTTTTT
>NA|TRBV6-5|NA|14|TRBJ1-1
CASVQAIPNTEAFF
TGTGCCAGCGTTCAGGCGATTCCGAACACTGAAGCTTTCTTT
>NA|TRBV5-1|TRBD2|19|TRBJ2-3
CASSAGLAGGIPSTDTQYF
TGCGCCAGCAGCGCGGGACTAGCGGGAGGCATACCTAGCACAGATACGCAGTATTTT
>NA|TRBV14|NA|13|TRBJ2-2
CASSPYNAGELFF
TGTGCCAGCAGCCCATACAACGCCGGGGAGCTGTTTTTT
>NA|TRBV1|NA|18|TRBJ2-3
CTSSQVLADSLCTNTQYF
TGCACCAGCAGCCAAGTACTAGCAGATTCCCTCTGCACGAATACGCAGTATTTT
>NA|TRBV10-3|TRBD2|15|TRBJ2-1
CAITSGTSPLNEQFF
TGTGCCATCACTTCCGGGACTAGTCCCTTGAATGAGCAGTTCTTC
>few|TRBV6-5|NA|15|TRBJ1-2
CASSYSRQGKYGYTF
TGTGCCAGCAGTTACTCTAGGCAGGGGAAGTATGGCTACACCTTC
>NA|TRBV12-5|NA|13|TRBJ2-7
CASGLSDRYEQYF
TGTGCTAGTGGTTTGTCCGACAGATACGAGCAGTACTTC
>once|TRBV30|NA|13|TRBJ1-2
CAWNTRGSYGYPF
TGTGCCTGGAATACAAGGGGAAGCTATGGCTACCCCTTC
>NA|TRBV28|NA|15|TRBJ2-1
CASSARGISNNEQFF
TGTGCCAGCAGTGCCCGGGGGATTTCAAACAATGAGCAGTTCTTC
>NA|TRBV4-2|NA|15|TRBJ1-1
CASSRQGTMNTEAFF
TGTGCCAGCAGCCGCCAAGGGACTATGAACACTGAAGCTTTCTTT
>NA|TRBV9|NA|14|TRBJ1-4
CASSSNMRGEKLFF
TGTGCCAGCAGCTCAAATATGAGAGGGGAAAAACTGTTTTTT